This entry is about one T cell receptor (beta chain). Its specificity is unknown. The PCR contained 60 Vbeta and 13 Jbeta primers. Repertoires were generated with immunoSEQ multiplex PCR, while TCRdb's copy carries only in-frame clones and drops some. This sample has about 120,000 clones, with 80% to 85% found just once. This entry is derived from a study of cytomegalovirus exposure and HLA in healthy donors. Findings and limits, study-wide: Donors were assumed by presence/absence analyses to have roughly uniform sequencing depth. A previous analysis found most TCR beta V segments productive roughly 87% or roughly 30% of the time.

The CDR3 runs 14 residues. Germline V CDR1 and CDR2: MNHNS, SASEGT. Trimming removed 1 base from V and 8 bases from J, with 14 bases in between. This receptor was taken from a man aged 30-40 years in good health and CMV-seropositive. The genes are TRBV6-1 and TRBJ1-2, with D tentatively TRBD1 (5 bases). Specimen: PBMCs. CDR3 DNA sequence: TGTGCCAGCAGTGAAGATTGGGGGGTAGGCGGCTACACCTTC. Translating gives CASSEDWGVGGYTF.